The 6 T cell receptor beta chains in this list originate from one sample, sequenced in a study of T cell clonotyping in hematopoietic cell transplantation. Assay: immunoSEQ multiplex PCR; the TCRdb copy retains only in-frame clones and omits some. The top ten hold about 2.5% of the sample, which has around 16,000 clones, around 90% seen once. The sample consisted of peripheral blood mononuclear cells. These receptor sequences come from a man aged 45-65 years in good health. Some clones in this sample may be carry-over from other donors' samples.

This chain joins TRBV19 and TRBJ1-2; D perhaps matches TRBD1 (5 bases). The CDR3 has 15 amino acids. V was pared by 0 bases and J by 4 bases, with 12 bases between. Germline values: CDR1 LNHDA, CDR2 SQIVND (reference sequence). DNA of the CDR3: TGTGCCAGTAGTATAGATCAGGACACCATCTATGGCTACACCTTC. The encoded protein is CASSIDQDTIYGYTF.

The chain combines TRBV4-3 with TRBJ2-7; 7 nucleotides align to TRBD1. The CDR3 has 16 amino acids. Germline trimming cut 0 bases from V and 0 bases from J; bases unmatched to any gene: 5. Germline lookup yields CDR1 LGHNA and CDR2 YSLEER. The CDR3 coding sequence is TGCGCCAGCAGCCAAGATTTGGACAGGTTCTCCTACGAGCAGTACTTC. Its translation: CASSQDLDRFSYEQYF.

The chain joins TRBV4-3 to TRBJ1-6; 7 nucleotides agree with TRBD1. Germline CDR1 LGHNA, CDR2 YSLEER. The CDR3 spans 14 residues. The V and J ends lost 4 bases and 8 bases, in that order; junction bases with no gene match: 5. CDR3 in amino acids: CASSPRTGDSPLHF. The DNA for the CDR3 is TGCGCCAGCAGCCCGAGAACAGGGGATTCACCCCTCCACTTT.

The chain carries TRBV29-1 and TRBJ1-3; no clear D gene. Germline CDR1 reads SQVTM; CDR2 reads ANQGSEA. The CDR3 length is 11 residues. Written as DNA, the CDR3 is TGCACCATCTTGGTAGGAAACACCATATATTTT. Its translation: CTILVGNTIYF.

This clone was seen only a few times. The V call is TRBV5-5, the J call TRBJ2-1; D call uncertain. The length of the CDR3 is 12 residues. Between the trimmed V and J ends, which lost 4 bases and 10 bases, there was a span of 12 bases. Germline V gene lookup returns CDR1 SGHKS and CDR2 YYEKEE (reference sequence). DNA for the CDR3: TGTGCCAGCAGCCGGTCAAATGGGGAGCAGTTCTTC. It is translated as CASSRSNGEQFF.

The chain couples TRBV11-3 to TRBJ2-3, with D perhaps assigned TRBD1 or TRBD2 (5 bases each). The CDR3 length is 17 residues. The V end was cut by 5 bases, the J end by 0 bases, with 18 bases between. The germline gives CDR1 SGHNT, CDR2 YENEEA. DNA for the CDR3: TGTGCCAGCAGCGGGGGTTCGTTTGGGTTTAGCACAGATACGCAGTATTTT. Translated: CASSGGSFGFSTDTQYF.